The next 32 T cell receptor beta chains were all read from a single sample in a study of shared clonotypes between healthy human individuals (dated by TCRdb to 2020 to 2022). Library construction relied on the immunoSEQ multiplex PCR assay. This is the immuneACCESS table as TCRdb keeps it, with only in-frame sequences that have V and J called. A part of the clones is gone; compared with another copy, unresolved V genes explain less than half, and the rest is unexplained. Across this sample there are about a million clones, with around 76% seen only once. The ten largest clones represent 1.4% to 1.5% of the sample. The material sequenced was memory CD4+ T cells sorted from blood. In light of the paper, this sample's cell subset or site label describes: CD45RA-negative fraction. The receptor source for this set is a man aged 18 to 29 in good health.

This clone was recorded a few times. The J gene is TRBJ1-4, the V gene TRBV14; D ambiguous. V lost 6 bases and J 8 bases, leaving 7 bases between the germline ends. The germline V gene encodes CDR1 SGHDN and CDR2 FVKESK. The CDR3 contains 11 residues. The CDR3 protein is CASSWREKLFF. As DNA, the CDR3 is TGTGCCAGCAGTTGGAGAGAAAAACTGTTTTTT.

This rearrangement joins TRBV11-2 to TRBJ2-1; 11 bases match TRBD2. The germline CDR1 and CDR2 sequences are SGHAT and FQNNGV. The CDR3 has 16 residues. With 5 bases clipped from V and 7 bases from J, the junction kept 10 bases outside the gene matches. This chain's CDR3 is CASSPQTSGAGNEQFF. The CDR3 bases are TGTGCCAGCAGCCCCCAGACTAGCGGGGCCGGGAATGAGCAGTTCTTC. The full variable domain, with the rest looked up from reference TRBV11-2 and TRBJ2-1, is EAGVAQSPRYKIIEKRQSVAFWCNPISGHATLYWYQQILGQGPKLLIQFQNNGVVDDSQLPKDRFSAERLKGVDSTLKIQPAKLEDSAVYLCASSPQTSGAGNEQFFGPGTRLTVL.

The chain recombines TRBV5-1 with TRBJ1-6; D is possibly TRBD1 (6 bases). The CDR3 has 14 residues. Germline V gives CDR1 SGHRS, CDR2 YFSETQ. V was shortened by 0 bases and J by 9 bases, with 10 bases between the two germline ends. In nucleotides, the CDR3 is TGCGCCAGCAGCTTGGGGGGGCAAGGTTCACCCCTCCACTTT. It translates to CASSLGGQGSPLHF.

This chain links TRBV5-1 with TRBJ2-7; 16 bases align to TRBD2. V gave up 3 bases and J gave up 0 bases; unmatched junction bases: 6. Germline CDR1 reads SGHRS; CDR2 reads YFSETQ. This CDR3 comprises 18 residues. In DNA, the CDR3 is TGCGCCAGCAGCTCCGGGACTAGCGGGAGGGGCTTCTCCTACGAGCAGTACTTC. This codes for CASSSGTSGRGFSYEQYF. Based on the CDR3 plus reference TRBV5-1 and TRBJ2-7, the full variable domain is KAGVTQTPRYLIKTRGQQVTLSCSPISGHRSVSWYQQTPGQGLQFLFEYFSETQRNKGNFPGRFSGRQFSNSRSEMNVSTLELGDSALYLCASSSGTSGRGFSYEQYFGPGTRLTVT.

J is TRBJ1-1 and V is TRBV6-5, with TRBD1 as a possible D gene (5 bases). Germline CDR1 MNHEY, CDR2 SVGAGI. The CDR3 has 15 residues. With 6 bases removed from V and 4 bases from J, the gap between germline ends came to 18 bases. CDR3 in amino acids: CASSNAGTRGTEAFF. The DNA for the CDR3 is TGTGCCAGCAGCAACGCGGGGACGCGCGGCACTGAAGCTTTCTTT.

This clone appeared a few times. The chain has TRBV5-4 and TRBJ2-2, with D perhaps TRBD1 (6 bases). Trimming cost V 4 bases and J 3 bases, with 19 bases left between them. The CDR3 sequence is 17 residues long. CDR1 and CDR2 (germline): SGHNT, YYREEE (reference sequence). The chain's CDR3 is CASSPRPDRSDTGELFF. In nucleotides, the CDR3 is TGTGCCAGCAGCCCTAGGCCGGACAGATCGGACACCGGGGAGCTGTTTTTT. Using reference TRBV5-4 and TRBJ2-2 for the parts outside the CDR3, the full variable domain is ETGVTQSPTHLIKTRGQQVTLRCSSQSGHNTVSWYQQALGQGPQFIFQYYREEENGRGNFPPRFSGLQFPNYSSELNVNALELDDSALYLCASSPRPDRSDTGELFFGEGSRLTVL.

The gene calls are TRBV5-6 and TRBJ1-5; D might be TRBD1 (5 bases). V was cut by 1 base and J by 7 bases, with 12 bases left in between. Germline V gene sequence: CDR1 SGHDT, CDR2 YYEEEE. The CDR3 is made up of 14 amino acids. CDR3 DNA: TGTGCCAGCAGCTTGTGGGGGTTGGGGCAGCCCCAGCATTTT. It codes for CASSLWGLGQPQHF.

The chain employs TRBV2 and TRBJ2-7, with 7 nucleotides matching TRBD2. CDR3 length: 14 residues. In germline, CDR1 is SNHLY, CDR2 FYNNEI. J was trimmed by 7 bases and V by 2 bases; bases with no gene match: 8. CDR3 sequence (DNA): TGTGCCAGCAGTGAAAGACTAGCCTTGGGGGAGCAGTACTTC. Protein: CASSERLALGEQYF.

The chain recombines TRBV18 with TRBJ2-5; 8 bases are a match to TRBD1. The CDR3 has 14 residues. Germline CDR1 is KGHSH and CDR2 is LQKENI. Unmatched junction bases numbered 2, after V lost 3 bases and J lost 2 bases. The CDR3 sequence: CASSPNRGQETQYF. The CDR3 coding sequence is TGTGCCAGCTCACCGAACAGGGGGCAAGAGACCCAGTACTTC.

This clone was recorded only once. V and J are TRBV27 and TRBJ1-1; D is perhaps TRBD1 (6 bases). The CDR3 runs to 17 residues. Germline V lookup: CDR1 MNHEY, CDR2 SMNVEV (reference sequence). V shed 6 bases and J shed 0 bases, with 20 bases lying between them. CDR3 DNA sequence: TGTGCCAGCAGCCGCAGGCGGAGCAGGGGATTGAACACTGAAGCTTTCTTT. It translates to CASSRRRSRGLNTEAFF.

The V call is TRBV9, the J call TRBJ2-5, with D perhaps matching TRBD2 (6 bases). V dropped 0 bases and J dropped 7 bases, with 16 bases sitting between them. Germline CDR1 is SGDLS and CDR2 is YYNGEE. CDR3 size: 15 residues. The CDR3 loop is CASSVGISGPGTQYF. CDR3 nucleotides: TGTGCCAGCAGCGTAGGTATTAGCGGTCCGGGGACCCAGTACTTC.

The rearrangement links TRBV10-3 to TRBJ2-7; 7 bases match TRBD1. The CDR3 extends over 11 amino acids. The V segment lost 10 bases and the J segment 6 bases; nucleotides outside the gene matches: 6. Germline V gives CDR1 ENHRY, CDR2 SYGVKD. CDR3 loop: CATYSGGEQYF. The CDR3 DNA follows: TGTGCCACCTACTCAGGGGGCGAGCAGTACTTC.

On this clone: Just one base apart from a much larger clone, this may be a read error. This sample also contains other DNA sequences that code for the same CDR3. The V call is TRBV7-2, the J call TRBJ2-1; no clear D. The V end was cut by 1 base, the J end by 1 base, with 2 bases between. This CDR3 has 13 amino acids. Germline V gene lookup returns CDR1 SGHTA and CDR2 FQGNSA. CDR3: CASSLGSYNEQFF. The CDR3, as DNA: TGTGCCAGCAGCTTAGGGTCCTACAATGAGCAGTTCTTC.

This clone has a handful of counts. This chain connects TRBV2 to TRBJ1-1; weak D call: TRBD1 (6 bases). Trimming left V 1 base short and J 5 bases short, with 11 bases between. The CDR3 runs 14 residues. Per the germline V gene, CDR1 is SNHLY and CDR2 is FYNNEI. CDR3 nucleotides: TGTGCCAGCAGTGAAGGCAGGGGAGGAACTGAAGCTTTCTTT. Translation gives CASSEGRGGTEAFF.

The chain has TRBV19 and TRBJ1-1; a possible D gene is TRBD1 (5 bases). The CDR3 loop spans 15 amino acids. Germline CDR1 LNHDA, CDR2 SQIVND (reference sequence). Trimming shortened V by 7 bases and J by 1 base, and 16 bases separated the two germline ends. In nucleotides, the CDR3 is TGTGCCAGTAACCCCCGAGGGGCGCGGAACACTGAAGCTTTCTTT. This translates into CASNPRGARNTEAFF.

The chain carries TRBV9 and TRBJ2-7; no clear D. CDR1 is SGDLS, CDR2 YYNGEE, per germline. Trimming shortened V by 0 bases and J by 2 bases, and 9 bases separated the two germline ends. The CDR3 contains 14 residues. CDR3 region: CASSVGQPTYEQYF. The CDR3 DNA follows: TGTGCCAGCAGCGTAGGCCAGCCGACCTACGAGCAGTACTTC.

The DNA for the CDR3 is TGTGCCAGTAGGGTAAGGGTTGCGGCACCCCTCCACTTT. The encoded protein is CASRVRVAAPLHF. This chain connects TRBV19 to TRBJ1-6; D not certain. CDR1 and CDR2 from the germline V gene are LNHDA and SQIVND (reference sequence). The length of the CDR3 is 13 residues. The V end lost 6 bases, the J end lost 11 bases, and 14 bases lay between the germline ends.

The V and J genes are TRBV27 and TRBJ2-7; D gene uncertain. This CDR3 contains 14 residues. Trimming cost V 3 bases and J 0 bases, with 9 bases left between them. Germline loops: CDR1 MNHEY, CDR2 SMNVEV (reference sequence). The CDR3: CASSFSPSSYEQYF. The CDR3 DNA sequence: TGTGCCAGCAGTTTCTCTCCGAGCTCCTACGAGCAGTACTTC.

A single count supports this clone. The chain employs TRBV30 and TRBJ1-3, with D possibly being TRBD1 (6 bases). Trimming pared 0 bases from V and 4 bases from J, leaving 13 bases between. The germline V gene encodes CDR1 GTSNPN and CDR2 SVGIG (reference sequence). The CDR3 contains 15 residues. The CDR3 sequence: CAWSVQPGAGNTIYF. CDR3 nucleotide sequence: TGTGCCTGGAGTGTACAACCGGGGGCCGGAAACACCATATATTTT.

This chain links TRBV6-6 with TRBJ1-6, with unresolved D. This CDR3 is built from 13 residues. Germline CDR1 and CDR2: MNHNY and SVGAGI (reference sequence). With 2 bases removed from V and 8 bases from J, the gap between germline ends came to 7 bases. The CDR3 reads CASSYAKDSPLHF. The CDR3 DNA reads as TGTGCCAGCAGTTACGCCAAGGATTCACCCCTCCACTTT.

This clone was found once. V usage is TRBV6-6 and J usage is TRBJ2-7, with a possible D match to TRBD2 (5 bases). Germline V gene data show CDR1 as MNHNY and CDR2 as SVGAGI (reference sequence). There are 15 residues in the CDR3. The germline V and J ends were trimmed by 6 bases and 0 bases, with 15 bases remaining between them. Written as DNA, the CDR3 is TGTGCCAGCAGCGTCCTGACTGGGAGCTCCTACGAGCAGTACTTC. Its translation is CASSVLTGSSYEQYF.

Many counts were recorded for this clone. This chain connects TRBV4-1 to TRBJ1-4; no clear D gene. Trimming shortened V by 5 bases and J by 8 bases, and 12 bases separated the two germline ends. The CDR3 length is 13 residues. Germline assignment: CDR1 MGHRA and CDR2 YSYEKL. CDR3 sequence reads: CASSYWRGEKLFF. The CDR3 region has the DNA TGCGCCAGCAGCTACTGGAGAGGAGAAAAACTGTTTTTT.

The CDR3 sequence: CASSGRQLREKLFF. DNA for the CDR3: TGTGCCAGCAGCGGGCGACAGTTGAGGGAAAAACTGTTTTTT. The genes are TRBV14 and TRBJ1-4, with D perhaps TRBD1 (5 bases). CDR1 SGHDN and CDR2 FVKESK come from the germline V gene. The CDR3 loop spans 14 amino acids. Trimming left V 5 bases short and J 8 bases short, with 15 bases between.

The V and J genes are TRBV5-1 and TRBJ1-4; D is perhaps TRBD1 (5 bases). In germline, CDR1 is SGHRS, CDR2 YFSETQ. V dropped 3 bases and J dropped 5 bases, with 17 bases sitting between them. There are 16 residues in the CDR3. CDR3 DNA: TGCGCCAGCAGCTCCGGGACTCAGACGGGCAATGAAAAACTGTTTTTT. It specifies CASSSGTQTGNEKLFF.

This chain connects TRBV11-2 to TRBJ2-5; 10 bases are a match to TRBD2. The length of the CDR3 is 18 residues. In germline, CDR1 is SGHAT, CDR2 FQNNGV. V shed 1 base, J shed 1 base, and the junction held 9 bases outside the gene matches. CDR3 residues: CASSLGLLAGGPQETQYF. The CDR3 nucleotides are TGTGCCAGCAGCTTAGGTCTGTTAGCGGGAGGCCCCCAAGAGACCCAGTACTTC.

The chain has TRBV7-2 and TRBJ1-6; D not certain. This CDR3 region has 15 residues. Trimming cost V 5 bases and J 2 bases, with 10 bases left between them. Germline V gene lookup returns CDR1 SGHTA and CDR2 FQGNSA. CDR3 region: CASSPRVAYNSPLHF. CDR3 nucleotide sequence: TGTGCCAGCAGCCCTCGGGTGGCCTATAATTCACCCCTCCACTTT.

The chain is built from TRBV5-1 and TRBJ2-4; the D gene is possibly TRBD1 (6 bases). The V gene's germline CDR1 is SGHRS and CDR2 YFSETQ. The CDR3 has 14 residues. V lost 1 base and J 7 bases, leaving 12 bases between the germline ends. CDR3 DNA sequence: TGCGCCAGCAGCTTGAACAGGGATTTGAACATTCAGTACTTC. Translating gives CASSLNRDLNIQYF.

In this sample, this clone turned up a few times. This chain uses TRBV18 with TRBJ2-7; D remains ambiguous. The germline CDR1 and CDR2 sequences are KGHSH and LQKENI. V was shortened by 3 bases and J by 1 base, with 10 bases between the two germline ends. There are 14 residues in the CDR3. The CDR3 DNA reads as TGTGCCAGCTCACCTCGGGTCGATTCCTACGAGCAGTACTTC. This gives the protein CASSPRVDSYEQYF.

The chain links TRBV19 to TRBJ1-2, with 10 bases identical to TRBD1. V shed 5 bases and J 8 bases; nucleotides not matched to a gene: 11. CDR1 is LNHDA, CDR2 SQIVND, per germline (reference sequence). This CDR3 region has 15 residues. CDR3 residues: CASSVLTGQGKGYTF. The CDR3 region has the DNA TGTGCCAGTAGTGTATTAACGGGACAGGGGAAAGGCTACACCTTC.

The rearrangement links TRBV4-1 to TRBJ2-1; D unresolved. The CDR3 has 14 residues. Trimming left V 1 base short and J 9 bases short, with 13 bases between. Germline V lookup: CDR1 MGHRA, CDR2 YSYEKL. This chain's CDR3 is CASSQGVPAAEQFF. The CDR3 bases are TGCGCCAGCAGCCAAGGGGTACCCGCCGCTGAGCAGTTCTTC.

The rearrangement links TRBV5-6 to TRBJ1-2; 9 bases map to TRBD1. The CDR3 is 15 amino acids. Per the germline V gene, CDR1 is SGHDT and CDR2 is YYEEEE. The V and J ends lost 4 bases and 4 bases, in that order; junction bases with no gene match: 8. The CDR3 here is CASSRGQGSRYGYTF. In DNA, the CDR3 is TGTGCCAGCAGCCGGGGACAGGGTTCACGCTATGGCTACACCTTC.

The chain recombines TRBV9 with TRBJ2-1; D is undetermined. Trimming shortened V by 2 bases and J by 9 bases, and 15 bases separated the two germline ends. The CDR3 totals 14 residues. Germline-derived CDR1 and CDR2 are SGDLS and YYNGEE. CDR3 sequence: CASSVDISFSEQFF. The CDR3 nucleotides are TGTGCCAGCAGCGTCGACATTAGTTTCAGTGAGCAGTTCTTC.